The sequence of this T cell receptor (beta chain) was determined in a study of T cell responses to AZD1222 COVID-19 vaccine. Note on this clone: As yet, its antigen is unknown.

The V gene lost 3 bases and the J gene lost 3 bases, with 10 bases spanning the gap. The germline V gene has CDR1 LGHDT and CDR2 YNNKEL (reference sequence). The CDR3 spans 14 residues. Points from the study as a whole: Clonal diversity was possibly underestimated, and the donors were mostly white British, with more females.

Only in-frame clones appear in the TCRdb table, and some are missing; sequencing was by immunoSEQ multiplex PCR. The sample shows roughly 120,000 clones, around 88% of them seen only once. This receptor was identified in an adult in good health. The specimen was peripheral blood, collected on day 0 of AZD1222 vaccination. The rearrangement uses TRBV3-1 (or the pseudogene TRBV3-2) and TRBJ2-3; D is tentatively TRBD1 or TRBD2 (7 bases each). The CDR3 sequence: CASSHQGGTDTQYF. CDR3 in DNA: TGTGCCAGCAGCCATCAGGGGGGGACAGATACGCAGTATTTT.